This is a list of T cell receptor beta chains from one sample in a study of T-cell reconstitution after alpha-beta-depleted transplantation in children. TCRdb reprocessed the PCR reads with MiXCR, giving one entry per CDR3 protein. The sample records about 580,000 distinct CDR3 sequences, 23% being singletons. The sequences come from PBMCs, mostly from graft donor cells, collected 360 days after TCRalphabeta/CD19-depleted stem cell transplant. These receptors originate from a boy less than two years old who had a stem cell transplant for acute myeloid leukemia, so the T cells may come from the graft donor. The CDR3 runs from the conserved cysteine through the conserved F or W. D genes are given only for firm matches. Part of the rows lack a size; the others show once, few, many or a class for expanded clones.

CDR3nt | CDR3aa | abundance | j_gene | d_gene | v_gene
TGTGCCAGCAGTTTATATTTTGACTTCACAGATACGCAGTATTTT | CASSLYFDFTDTQYF | . | TRBJ2-3 | . | TRBV12-3/TRBV12-4
TGTGCCAGCTCATCGTCAGGGGGATATGGCTACACCTTC | CASSSSGGYGYTF | few | TRBJ1-2 | TRBD1 | TRBV18
TGCAGCGTTGAACCCTACCAAGAGACCCAGTACTTC | CSVEPYQETQYF | many | TRBJ2-5 | . | TRBV29-1
TGTGCCAGCAGCGGGGACAGTACTAACTATGGCTACACCTTC | CASSGDSTNYGYTF | few | TRBJ1-2 | TRBD1 | TRBV7-9
TGTGCCAGCAGCTTAGCAGGCCTGACCCAGTACTTC | CASSLAGLTQYF | many | TRBJ2-5 | . | TRBV7-2
TGCAGCGTTGAAGTCGATAAGGGAGCGGGGGGCTCCCCTAACTACAATGAGCAGTTCTTC | CSVEVDKGAGGSPNYNEQFF | many | TRBJ2-1 | TRBD2 | TRBV29-1
TGTGCCACCAGCCTAGGGACTAGAGCCTACAATGAGCAGTTCTTC | CATSLGTRAYNEQFF | many | TRBJ2-1 | TRBD2 | TRBV15
TGTGCCAGCAGCGATACAGGGGGACGCACAGATACGCAGTATTTT | CASSDTGGRTDTQYF | few | TRBJ2-3 | TRBD1 | TRBV7-8
TGTGCCAGCAGTTCCTCAGGACTAGCGGGGGGAGATACGCAGTATTTT | CASSSSGLAGGDTQYF | . | TRBJ2-3 | TRBD2 | TRBV6-5
TGTGCCAGCAGTCCCCTACCCGGGACCATCAACGTCCTGACTTTC | CASSPLPGTINVLTF | few | TRBJ2-6 | . | TRBV27
TGTGCCAGCATCCCCGGGGGGGCCGGAAATGAGCAGTTCTTC | CASIPGGAGNEQFF | . | TRBJ2-1 | TRBD2 | TRBV12-3/TRBV12-4
TGTGCCAGCAGCTTCCAAGCGGCCCCCTACGAGCAGTACTTC | CASSFQAAPYEQYF | . | TRBJ2-7 | . | TRBV12-3/TRBV12-4
TGTGCCAGCAGCCAAGGCGGGTCTAAAGAGACCCAGTACTTC | CASSQGGSKETQYF | . | TRBJ2-5 | . | TRBV4-2
TGCGCCAGCAGCCAAGGTCTAGCGGGGGACAATGAGCAGTTCTTC | CASSQGLAGDNEQFF | . | TRBJ2-1 | TRBD2 | TRBV4-3
TGTGCCAGCAGCCCATGGACTGTCGCGGGAGATACGCAGTATTTT | CASSPWTVAGDTQYF | many | TRBJ2-3 | . | TRBV7-9
TGCAGTGCTAGAGATGCCGTACAGGTGACAGAAGAAGCTTTCTTT | CSARDAVQVTEEAFF | many | TRBJ1-1 | . | TRBV20-1
TGCAGTGCTAGACGGGTCGGGGTTTCCTACAATGAGCAGTTCTTC | CSARRVGVSYNEQFF | many | TRBJ2-1 | . | TRBV20-1
TGTGCCAGCAGTTCCGGACAGGGGGGGGTATACAATGAGCAGTTCTTC | CASSSGQGGVYNEQFF | . | TRBJ2-1 | TRBD1 | TRBV12-3/TRBV12-4
TGTGCCAGCAGTCCTGACAGGGGGGCCTACAATGAGCAGTTCTTC | CASSPDRGAYNEQFF | few | TRBJ2-1 | TRBD1 | TRBV12-3/TRBV12-4
TGCAGTGCTCCCCGCGGGGGGGGTTACAATGAGCAGTTCTTC | CSAPRGGGYNEQFF | . | TRBJ2-1 | TRBD2 | TRBV20-1
TGTGCCAGCAGCCCTGGCACAGGGGGCAATCAGCCCCAGCATTTT | CASSPGTGGNQPQHF | many | TRBJ1-5 | TRBD1 | TRBV12-3/TRBV12-4
TGTGCCAGCAGTTTGTGGGAACGGAGCTCTGGGGCCAACGTCCTGACTTTC | CASSLWERSSGANVLTF | few | TRBJ2-6 | . | TRBV6-5
TGCAGTGCTAGCCTTAGACAATTGAACACTGAAGCTTTCTTT | CSASLRQLNTEAFF | . | TRBJ1-1 | . | TRBV20-1
TGTGCCAGCAGTTACGCACCGGGACACCTCACAGATACGCAGTATTTT | CASSYAPGHLTDTQYF | many | TRBJ2-3 | . | TRBV6-2/TRBV6-3
TGCAGCGCGGGCACCGGAGGGGTCTTGGACACCATATATTTT | CSAGTGGVLDTIYF | many | TRBJ1-3 | . | TRBV29-1
TGTGCCAGCAGCACCGGAAACACCATATATTTT | CASSTGNTIYF | few | TRBJ1-3 | . | TRBV5-5
TGCAGCGTTGTCAGGGTGGACACTGAAGCTTTCTTT | CSVVRVDTEAFF | many | TRBJ1-1 | . | TRBV29-1
TGTGCCAGCAGTTTCTCCAGGGGGCTCACTGAAGCTTTCTTT | CASSFSRGLTEAFF | . | TRBJ1-1 | TRBD1 | TRBV27
TGCAGCGTTGGAGGGCAGCATGAAGCTTTCTTT | CSVGGQHEAFF | . | TRBJ1-1 | . | TRBV29-1
TGCAGTGCTAGAACCCTAGCGGGGGCGAACACCGGGGAGCTGTTTTTT | CSARTLAGANTGELFF | few | TRBJ2-2 | TRBD2 | TRBV20-1
TGTGCCAGCAGTTACTCCAGCGTTAGCACAGATACGCAGTATTTT | CASSYSSVSTDTQYF | many | TRBJ2-3 | . | TRBV6-2/TRBV6-3
TGTGCCAGCAGCTTACCATCCTCAGGGGACAATGAGCAGTTCTTC | CASSLPSSGDNEQFF | few | TRBJ2-1 | . | TRBV7-9
TGTGCCAGCAGTTACTCCGGGGGGAACACTGAAGCTTTCTTT | CASSYSGGNTEAFF | . | TRBJ1-1 | . | TRBV6-5
TGTGCCAGCAGTCAGAGAAGAGCGGGGTTGAAGGACGAGCAGTACTTC | CASSQRRAGLKDEQYF | few | TRBJ2-7 | TRBD2 | TRBV12-3/TRBV12-4